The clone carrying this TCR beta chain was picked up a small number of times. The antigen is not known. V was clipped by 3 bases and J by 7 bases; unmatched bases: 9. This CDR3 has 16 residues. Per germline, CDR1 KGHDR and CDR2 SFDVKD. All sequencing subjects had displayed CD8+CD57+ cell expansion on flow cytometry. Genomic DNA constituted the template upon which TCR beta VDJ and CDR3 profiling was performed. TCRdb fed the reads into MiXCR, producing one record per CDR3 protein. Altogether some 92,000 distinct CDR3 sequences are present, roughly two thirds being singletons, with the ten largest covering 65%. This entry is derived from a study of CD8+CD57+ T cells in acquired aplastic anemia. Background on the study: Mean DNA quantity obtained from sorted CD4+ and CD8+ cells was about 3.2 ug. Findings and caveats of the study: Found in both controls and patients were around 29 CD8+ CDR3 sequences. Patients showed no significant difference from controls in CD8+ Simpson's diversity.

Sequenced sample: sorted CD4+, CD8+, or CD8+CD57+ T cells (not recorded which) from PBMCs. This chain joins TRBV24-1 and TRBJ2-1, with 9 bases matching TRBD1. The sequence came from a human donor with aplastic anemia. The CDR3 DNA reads TGTGCCACCAGTGATCCCCGGGACAGGGCGATGAATGAGCAGTTCTTC. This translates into CATSDPRDRAMNEQFF.